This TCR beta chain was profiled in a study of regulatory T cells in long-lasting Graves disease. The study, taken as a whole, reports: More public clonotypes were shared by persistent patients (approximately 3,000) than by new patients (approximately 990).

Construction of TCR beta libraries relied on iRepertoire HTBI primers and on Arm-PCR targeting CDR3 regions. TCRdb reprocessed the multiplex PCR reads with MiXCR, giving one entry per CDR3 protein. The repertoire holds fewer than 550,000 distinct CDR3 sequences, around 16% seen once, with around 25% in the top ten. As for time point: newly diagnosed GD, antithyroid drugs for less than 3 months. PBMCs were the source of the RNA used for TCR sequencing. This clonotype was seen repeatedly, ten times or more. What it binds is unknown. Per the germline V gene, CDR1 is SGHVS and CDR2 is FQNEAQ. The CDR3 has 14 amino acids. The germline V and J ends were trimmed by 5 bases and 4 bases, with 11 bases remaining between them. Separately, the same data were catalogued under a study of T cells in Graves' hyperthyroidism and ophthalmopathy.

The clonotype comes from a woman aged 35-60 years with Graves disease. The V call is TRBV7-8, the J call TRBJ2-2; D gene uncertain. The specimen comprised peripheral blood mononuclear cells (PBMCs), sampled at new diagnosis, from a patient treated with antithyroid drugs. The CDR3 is CASSPPRLTGELFF. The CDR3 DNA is TGTGCCAGCAGCCCCCCCAGGCTCACCGGGGAGCTGTTTTTT. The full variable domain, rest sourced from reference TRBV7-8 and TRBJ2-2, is GAGVSQSPRYKVAKRGQDVALRCDPISGHVSLFWYQQALGQGPEFLTYFQNEAQLDKSGLPSDRFFAERPEGSVSTLKIQRTQQEDSAVYLCASSPPRLTGELFFGEGSRLTVL.